The 21 T cell receptor beta chains presented below share a single source sample, sequenced in a study of control samples from healthy donors and cancer patients. Generated by immunoSEQ multiplex PCR, the TCRdb table keeps only in-frame clones and is missing some. The sample has around 230,000 clones, around 94% seen once. The sample consisted of blood. The receptor set was obtained from a man aged 45-65 years in good health.

In its sample, this clone was seen once. In nucleotides, the CDR3 is TGTGCCACCAGTGACCCAGGGGAATATGGCTACACCTTC. Translating gives CATSDPGEYGYTF. This chain joins TRBV24-1 and TRBJ1-2; maybe TRBD1 (6 bases). Trimming removed 4 bases at V and 5 bases at J, with 10 bases between. The CDR3 consists of 13 residues. The V gene's germline CDR1 is KGHDR and CDR2 SFDVKD.

The chain carries TRBV20-1 and TRBJ2-5; 9 bases line up with TRBD2. Germline V gene data show CDR1 as DFQATT and CDR2 as SNEGSKA (reference sequence). This CDR3 has 14 amino acids. Unmatched junction bases numbered 7, after V lost 3 bases and J lost 5 bases. The CDR3 DNA reads TGCAGTGCTAGTAACCCTAGCGGGGACGAGACCCAGTACTTC. As protein: CSASNPSGDETQYF.

As regards this clone: This sample includes further DNA sequences coding for the same CDR3. The CDR3 is CASSVGRGGLYNEQFF. CDR3 nucleotide sequence: TGTGCCAGCAGCGTAGGGCGGGGGGGACTTTACAATGAGCAGTTCTTC. This chain links TRBV9 with TRBJ2-1; 9 bases are shared with TRBD2. The length of the CDR3 is 16 residues. Per the germline V gene, CDR1 is SGDLS and CDR2 is YYNGEE. With V trimmed by 0 bases and J by 4 bases, 5 bases remained unmatched.

The gene calls are TRBV30 and TRBJ2-2, with unresolved D. CDR1 is GTSNPN and CDR2 is SVGIG in the germline V gene (reference sequence). This CDR3 is built from 14 residues. V was cut by 8 bases and J by 0 bases, with 13 bases left in between. The CDR3 region has the DNA TGTGCCGGGCCGCGTGCCGCGAACACCGGGGAGCTGTTTTTT. Protein sequence: CAGPRAANTGELFF.

The chain links TRBV2 to TRBJ2-3; D may be TRBD2 (6 bases). The CDR3 extends over 15 amino acids. With 11 bases removed from V and 0 bases from J, the gap between germline ends came to 18 bases. CDR1 and CDR2 (germline): SNHLY, FYNNEI. CDR3 in amino acids: CASSGQGTSTDTQYF. The CDR3 nucleotides read TGTGCCTCCAGCGGGCAGGGTACCAGCACAGATACGCAGTATTTT.

The chain recombines TRBV6-6 with TRBJ1-1, with 10 bases aligning to TRBD1. Trimming removed 5 bases from V and 1 base from J; junction bases left unmatched: 1. Per the germline V gene, CDR1 is MNHNY and CDR2 is SVGAGI (reference sequence). This CDR3 contains 14 residues. The DNA of the CDR3 is TGTGCCAGCAGTAGACAGGGGGCGAACACTGAAGCTTTCTTT. As protein: CASSRQGANTEAFF.

This rearrangement joins TRBV5-4 to TRBJ1-6; unclear D gene. V lost 0 bases and J lost 10, with 17 bases in between. Per germline, CDR1 SGHNT and CDR2 YYREEE (reference sequence). The CDR3 covers 16 residues. CDR3 sequence: CASSLAGGQARSPLHF. The CDR3, as DNA: TGTGCCAGCAGCTTGGCCGGCGGCCAGGCTAGGTCACCCCTCCACTTT.

This clone appeared a single time. This chain connects TRBV7-6 to TRBJ1-5, with D hard to call. Germline V lookup: CDR1 SGHVS, CDR2 FNYEAQ. This CDR3 has 15 amino acids. The V end was cut by 2 bases, the J end by 2 bases, with 10 bases between. The CDR3 coding sequence is TGTGCCAGCAGCTTACTAGGGTTGGGCAATCAGCCCCAGCATTTT. As protein: CASSLLGLGNQPQHF.

This chain links TRBV5-4 with TRBJ2-3; D is possibly TRBD2 (7 bases). With 0 bases removed from V and 6 bases from J, the gap between germline ends came to 11 bases. Germline CDR1 SGHNT, CDR2 YYREEE (reference sequence). The CDR3 consists of 14 residues. CDR3 residues: CASSLGGGQDTQYF. The CDR3 coding sequence is TGTGCCAGCAGCTTGGGGGGGGGCCAGGATACGCAGTATTTT.

The gene calls are TRBV18 and TRBJ1-4, with no clear D. Per germline, CDR1 KGHSH and CDR2 LQKENI. V lost 3 bases and J lost 0, with 11 bases in between. The CDR3 runs to 16 residues. The CDR3 coding sequence is TGTGCCAGCTCACCGTTTTCGTCAGCAACTAATGAAAAACTGTTTTTT. Translated, it gives CASSPFSSATNEKLFF. Using reference TRBV18 and TRBJ1-4 for the parts outside the CDR3, the full variable domain is NAGVMQNPRHLVRRRGQEARLRCSPMKGHSHVYWYRQLPEEGLKFMVYLQKENIIDESGMPKERFSAEFPKEGPSILRIQQVVRGDSAAYFCASSPFSSATNEKLFFGSGTQLSVL.

This clone was counted a single time. This chain uses TRBV5-1 with TRBJ1-1; D gene uncertain. The ends were cut back, 3 bases at V and 5 bases at J, with 11 bases in the middle. The germline CDR1 and CDR2 sequences are SGHRS and YFSETQ. The CDR3 contains 13 residues. The CDR3 DNA follows: TGCGCCAGCAGCTCTCTAGGGCAGACTGAAGCTTTCTTT. It yields the protein CASSSLGQTEAFF.

The chain uses TRBV6-1 and TRBJ2-7; D is ambiguous. Germline CDR1 is MNHNS and CDR2 is SASEGT. The CDR3 length is 13 residues. V lost 3 bases and J 6 bases, leaving 12 bases between the germline ends. The CDR3 sequence is CASSDRAGLEQYF. As DNA, the CDR3 is TGTGCCAGCAGTGACAGAGCAGGTCTCGAGCAGTACTTC.

This chain links TRBV28 with TRBJ2-6; D is unclear. Germline CDR1 reads MDHEN; CDR2 reads SYDVKM. CDR3 length: 13 residues. V lost 8 bases to trimming and J lost 1 base, with 6 bases between them. CDR3: CASRNSGANVLTF. The CDR3 DNA sequence: TGTGCCAGCCGAAATTCTGGGGCCAACGTCCTGACTTTC.

In nucleotides, the CDR3 is TGTGCCAGTAGTACCCGGACAGGGCCCGGCTACACCTTC. Translation gives CASSTRTGPGYTF. This chain links TRBV19 with TRBJ1-2, with 8 bases fitting TRBD1. Germline assignment: CDR1 LNHDA and CDR2 SQIVND (reference sequence). The CDR3 length is 13 residues. Unmatched junction bases numbered 6, after V lost 4 bases and J lost 8 bases. Full variable domain (missing parts from reference TRBV19 and TRBJ1-2): DGGITQSPKYLFRKEGQNVTLSCEQNLNHDAMYWYRQDPGQGLRLIYYSQIVNDFQKGDIAEGYSVSREKKESFPLTVTSAQKNPTAFYLCASSTRTGPGYTFGSGTRLTVV.

The V gene is TRBV19, the J gene TRBJ1-1, with 7 bases fitting TRBD1. The CDR3 contains 17 residues. Germline-derived CDR1 and CDR2 are LNHDA and SQIVND (reference sequence). V shed 5 bases, J shed 0 bases, and the junction held 12 bases outside the gene matches. The CDR3 loop reads CASSLTGRVWVNTEAFF. The CDR3 DNA reads TGTGCCAGTAGTTTGACAGGGAGGGTCTGGGTGAACACTGAAGCTTTCTTT.

The chain uses TRBV19 and TRBJ1-5; D remains ambiguous. Germline V gives CDR1 LNHDA, CDR2 SQIVND (reference sequence). CDR3 size: 13 residues. V lost 3 bases and J 6 bases, leaving 9 bases between the germline ends. CDR3 nucleotides: TGTGCCAGTAGTATCATGAGGCGTCAGCCCCAGCATTTT. It translates to CASSIMRRQPQHF.

This clone appeared a few times. The genes are TRBV18 and TRBJ2-7, with 12 bases fitting TRBD2. The CDR3 totals 14 residues. The germline gives CDR1 KGHSH, CDR2 LQKENI. V lost 4 bases, J lost 6 bases, and 4 bases stayed unmatched. The CDR3: CASSQVTSGGEQYV. CDR3 DNA: TGTGCCAGCTCACAGGTGACTAGCGGGGGCGAGCAGTACGTC.

This clone was recorded only once. The chain joins TRBV2 to TRBJ1-1; weak D call: TRBD1 (5 bases). The germline V gene encodes CDR1 SNHLY and CDR2 FYNNEI. There are 15 residues in the CDR3. Trimming left V 4 bases short and J 1 base short, with 13 bases between. CDR3 sequence reads: CASSVGGGGNTEAFF. In nucleotides, the CDR3 is TGTGCCAGCAGTGTGGGAGGCGGGGGGAACACTGAAGCTTTCTTT.

The chain employs TRBV2 and TRBJ2-7; no clear D. CDR3 length equals 13 residues. V lost 4 bases and J 2 bases, leaving 9 bases between the germline ends. Germline V CDR1 and CDR2: SNHLY, FYNNEI. CDR3 in amino acids: CASSVGETYEQYV. CDR3 DNA sequence: TGTGCCAGCAGTGTCGGCGAGACCTACGAGCAGTACGTC.

The chain combines TRBV5-4 with TRBJ1-2; 8 bases line up with TRBD1. The germline CDR1 and CDR2 sequences are SGHNT and YYREEE (reference sequence). The CDR3 totals 13 residues. Trimming cost V 4 bases and J 3 bases; bases outside gene matches: 2. CDR3 loop: CASSQGADYGYTF. The CDR3, as DNA: TGTGCCAGCAGCCAGGGGGCGGACTATGGCTACACCTTC.

The chain carries TRBV19 and TRBJ1-1; D call uncertain. Germline CDR1 and CDR2: LNHDA and SQIVND (reference sequence). CDR3 size: 14 residues. V lost 1 base, J lost 11 bases, and 17 bases lay in between. The DNA of the CDR3 is TGTGCCAGTAGTATAGTTTCCCCGGGGAAATTGGCTTTCTTT. It is translated as CASSIVSPGKLAFF. Full variable domain (rest looked up from reference TRBV19 and TRBJ1-1): DGGITQSPKYLFRKEGQNVTLSCEQNLNHDAMYWYRQDPGQGLRLIYYSQIVNDFQKGDIAEGYSVSREKKESFPLTVTSAQKNPTAFYLCASSIVSPGKLAFFGQGTRLTVV.